This TCR beta chain was captured in a study of shared clonotypes between healthy human individuals. Study summary: Per donor, three plates held CD4 naive cells, three held CD4 memory, two held CD8 naive and one held CD8 memory.

In the case of this clone: Its antigen is currently unknown.

CD45RO-negative cells were positively selected for CCR7, leaving out terminally differentiated effector memory CD45RA+ cells. Methods used by the authors: Filtering was not the same, since immunoSEQ gave junction-only sequences without quality scores. TCRdb keeps only in-frame clones here, not all; method: immunoSEQ multiplex PCR. V, J and clone size reflect that table, while D and trimming were determined from the DNA. There are 2 million to 2.5 million clones in the sample; about 95% occur only once, and about 1.1% lies in the top ten. V was trimmed by 8 bases and J by 4 bases, leaving 7 bases between them. CDR1 GTSNPN and CDR2 SVGIG come from the germline V gene (reference sequence). This CDR3 is built from 10 residues. Study-wide results and caveats: Compared with memory subsets, naive subsets generally had larger estimated richness. The four-donor shared clonotypes exceeded non-shared clonotypes in generation probability, with non-shared ones scoring lower.

The receptor's source is a man between 18 and 29 years old in good health. The genes are TRBV30 and TRBJ2-3; no clear D. The sequencing input was naive CD8+ T cells sorted from blood. The CDR3 nucleotides read TGTGCCATTCAGGCAGATACGCAGTATTTT. As protein: CAIQADTQYF.